These T cell receptor beta chains were read from a single sample in a study of CD8 T cells in ankylosing spondylitis. One entry per CDR3 protein results from TCRdb running MiXCR on the 5' RACE reads. The profile shows more than 500,000 distinct CDR3 sequences, approximately 5.3% of them singletons. Source material: blood, either unsorted or a sorted T cell fraction (not recorded which). These receptors were taken from a male donor with ankylosing spondylitis. Each CDR3 is given with its conserved first and last residue. Fields, in order: J gene, D gene, clone size, V gene, CDR3 protein, CDR3 DNA. D genes are given only for firm matches. The size field is filled for only some rows; it gives once, few, many or a size class.

TRBJ1-5	NA	few	TRBV6-1	CASSGSGARQPQHF	TGTGCCAGCAGTGGGTCGGGGGCCCGACAGCCCCAGCATTTT
TRBJ2-1	NA	many	TRBV27	CASSLSTSYNEQFF	TGTGCCAGCAGTTTATCGACAAGCTACAATGAGCAGTTCTTC
TRBJ2-3	NA	few	TRBV7-2	CASSSRQDTQYF	TGTGCCAGCAGCTCGAGACAAGATACGCAGTATTTT
TRBJ2-7	NA	many	TRBV5-1	CASSSNYEQYF	TGTGCCAGCAGCTCAAATTACGAGCAGTACTTC
TRBJ2-1	TRBD1	NA	TRBV2	CAGNAGTGGDEQFF	TGTGCCGGGAATGCCGGGACAGGGGGAGATGAGCAGTTCTTC
TRBJ1-2	NA	many	TRBV28	CASSFGGGINYGYTF	TGTGCCAGCAGCTTTGGGGGGGGCATTAACTATGGCTACACCTTC
TRBJ2-2	NA	many	TRBV5-1	CASSLDLMGGEQELFF	TGCGCCAGCAGCTTGGATCTCATGGGGGGCGAGCAGGAGCTGTTTTTT
TRBJ2-2	TRBD2	many	TRBV9	CASSVRGRDTGELFF	TGTGCCAGCAGCGTACGGGGGAGGGACACCGGGGAGCTGTTTTTT
TRBJ1-1	NA	many	TRBV29-1	CSVGRLMNTEAFF	TGCAGCGTTGGCAGACTCATGAACACTGAAGCTTTCTTT
TRBJ1-2	NA	few	TRBV20-1	CSTNVLILGEKNYGYTF	TGCAGTACTAACGTGTTAATTTTAGGGGAAAAGAACTATGGCTACACCTTC
TRBJ2-3	TRBD2	many	TRBV20-1	CSARVAGGTDTQYF	TGCAGTGCTAGGGTAGCGGGAGGAACAGATACGCAGTATTTT